Presented here are 13 T cell receptor beta chains from one specimen sequenced in a study of T-cell reconstitution after alpha-beta-depleted transplantation in children (dated by TCRdb to between 2015 and 2016). The protocol used for the library was PCR. This sample was sequenced with an Illumina HiSeq 2500. To normalize quantification of the TCRbeta repertoire, the TCR libraries were built with molecular barcoding that relied on unique molecular identifiers. TCRdb redid the processing of the public reads, applying fastp at Q25 and MiXCR, and retained in-frame beta chains. Rows merge per CDR3 protein into single entries with the most common DNA and genes. The sample table shows 700,000 to 950,000 distinct CDR3 sequences, and 15% to 20% are seen once. Around 5.3% of the sample goes to the ten largest clones. Read against the paper, the sample's treatment or condition label means: allogeneic hematopoietic cell transplantation with graft depleted of TCRalphabeta T cells and CD19 B cells.

Sequencing was performed on PBMCs, mostly from graft donor cells, taken 360 days after TCRalphabeta/CD19-depleted stem cell transplant. The receptors originated from a male patient aged 10 to 17 who had a stem cell transplant for acute lymphoblastic leukemia, so the T cells may come from the graft donor.

In its sample, this clonotype was seen a few times. The J gene is TRBJ2-7, the V gene TRBV10-3; TRBD1 might be the D (5 bases). There are 15 residues in the CDR3. Germline loops: CDR1 ENHRY, CDR2 SYGVKD. V lost 2 bases, J lost 1 base, and 12 bases lay in between. CDR3 loop: CAISERQWTSYEQYF. The CDR3 nucleotides read TGTGCCATCAGTGAGCGACAGTGGACGTCCTACGAGCAGTACTTC.

Written as DNA, the CDR3 is TGCGCCAGCAGGGAAAGACGACAGGGGCCCCCCTACGAGCAGTACTTC. Protein: CASRERRQGPPYEQYF. The chain carries TRBV5-1 and TRBJ2-7; 8 bases agree with TRBD1. The CDR3 is made up of 16 amino acids. Germline lookup yields CDR1 SGHRS and CDR2 YFSETQ. Germline trimming cut 5 bases from V and 2 bases from J; bases unmatched to any gene: 12.

The chain is built from TRBV11-1 and TRBJ2-7, with D perhaps being TRBD1 or TRBD2 (5 bases each). There are 18 residues in the CDR3. V was shortened by 1 base and J by 0 bases, with 19 bases between the two germline ends. Germline CDR1 is SGHAT and CDR2 is FQDESV (reference sequence). CDR3 sequence (DNA): TGTGCCAGCAGCTTAGAATTTGGGGGAGAGAACCCCTCCTACGAGCAGTACTTC. Its protein is CASSLEFGGENPSYEQYF.

This clonotype was detected many times. The chain recombines TRBV7-2 with TRBJ2-1; 13 bases are a match to TRBD2. V lost 1 base and J lost 15; bases outside the gene matches: 6. This CDR3 comprises 14 residues. CDR1 and CDR2 from the germline V gene are SGHTA and FQGNSA. The CDR3 loop reads CASSLGGLAGVPFF. CDR3 nucleotides: TGTGCCAGCAGCTTAGGTGGACTAGCGGGAGTTCCGTTCTTC. Combining the CDR3 with reference TRBV7-2 and TRBJ2-1 gives the whole variable domain GAGVSQSPSNKVTEKGKDVELRCDPISGHTALYWYRQSLGQGLEFLIYFQGNSAPDKSGLPSDRFSAERTGGSVSTLTIQRTQQEDSAVYLCASSLGGLAGVPFFGPGTRLTVL.

The V and J genes are TRBV24-1 and TRBJ2-1; 10 bases agree with TRBD1. The CDR3 spans 15 residues. CDR1 is KGHDR and CDR2 is SFDVKD in the germline V gene. V was pared by 3 bases and J by 6 bases, with 4 bases of the junction left unmatched. The CDR3 sequence is CATSDPGQGSNEQFF. The CDR3 DNA is TGTGCCACCAGTGATCCGGGACAGGGGAGCAATGAGCAGTTCTTC.

Notes on this clonotype: A much more abundant neighbour one base away suggests this may be a read error. The chain joins TRBV12-3 or TRBV12-4 to TRBJ2-7, with 7 bases identical to TRBD2. V lost 5 bases, J lost 3 bases, and 7 bases stayed unmatched. The CDR3 runs 14 residues. The CDR3 here is CASSDLTSIYEQYF. The CDR3 nucleotides read TGTGCCAGCAGTGACCTGACTAGCATCTACGAGCAGTACTTC.

J is TRBJ2-7 and V is TRBV2, with D maybe TRBD1 (5 bases). Germline V gene data show CDR1 as SNHLY and CDR2 as FYNNEI. This CDR3 has 11 residues. The V end lost 4 bases, the J end lost 9 bases, and 10 bases lay between the germline ends. The CDR3 spells CASSGQSWQYF. In nucleotides, the CDR3 is TGTGCCAGCAGTGGACAGAGTTGGCAGTACTTC.

The genes are TRBV29-1 and TRBJ2-5; a weak D match, TRBD2 (5 bases). With 4 bases removed from V and 7 bases from J, the gap between germline ends came to 19 bases. CDR1 SQVTM and CDR2 ANQGSEA come from the germline V gene. CDR3 size: 14 residues. CDR3 DNA: TGCAGCGTTGTATACGGGGTTGGAGGCGGGACCCAGTACTTC. Protein: CSVVYGVGGGTQYF.

This clonotype was picked up many times. The V gene is TRBV5-1, the J gene TRBJ1-1; D uncertain. Trimming removed 4 bases from V and 5 bases from J, with 6 bases in between. This CDR3 comprises 11 residues. Germline loops: CDR1 SGHRS, CDR2 YFSETQ. CDR3 bases: TGCGCCAGCAGCAGTCCAACTGAAGCTTTCTTT. Amino acid sequence: CASSSPTEAFF.

This clonotype was observed a few times. The chain combines TRBV20-1 with TRBJ2-5; tentative D call: TRBD1 (5 bases). The CDR3 runs to 12 residues. V lost 2 bases, J lost 5 bases, and 9 bases lay in between. Germline V gives CDR1 DFQATT, CDR2 SNEGSKA (reference sequence). CDR3: CSARQGYETQYF. CDR3 sequence (DNA): TGCAGTGCTAGACAGGGTTACGAGACCCAGTACTTC.

This clonotype was picked up a small number of times. The gene calls are TRBV29-1 and TRBJ1-2; D may be TRBD1 (5 bases). CDR3 length: 13 amino acids. In germline, CDR1 is SQVTM, CDR2 ANQGSEA. Trimming shortened V by 0 bases and J by 8 bases, and 13 bases separated the two germline ends. CDR3 DNA: TGCAGCGTTGAAGATCCAAGGGGCGAGGGCTACACCTTC. It translates to CSVEDPRGEGYTF.

J is TRBJ1-2 and V is TRBV15, with 7 bases fitting TRBD1. Germline-derived CDR1 and CDR2 are LNHNV and YYDKDF (reference sequence). The CDR3 covers 20 residues. Germline trimming cut 2 bases from V and 1 base from J; bases unmatched to any gene: 19. CDR3: CATSRHRGRNSYNLNYGYTF. The CDR3 DNA sequence: TGTGCCACCAGCAGACACAGGGGCAGAAACTCCTATAATCTTAACTATGGCTACACCTTC.

This clonotype has just a few counts. The chain joins TRBV15 to TRBJ2-7; D remains unclear. V lost 6 bases, J lost 1 base, and 13 bases lay in between. The length of the CDR3 is 14 residues. CDR1 is LNHNV, CDR2 YYDKDF, per germline (reference sequence). The CDR3 spells CATRNPPRSYEQYF. CDR3 nucleotides: TGTGCCACCAGAAACCCACCCAGGTCCTACGAGCAGTACTTC.